The 13 T cell receptor beta chains given below trace back to one sample, sequenced in a study of shared clonotypes between healthy human individuals (dated by TCRdb to 2018 to 2020). CD8 naive samples were CD45RO-negative cells positively selected for CCR7, giving a CD45RA+CCR7+ population that excluded TemRA cells. Libraries were made using the immunoSEQ multiplex PCR assay. As stored in TCRdb, this immuneACCESS dataset retains in-frame rearrangements with V and J assigned. A fraction of the clones does not appear; measured against another copy, unresolved V genes explain less than half of the discrepancy, and the remainder lacks a known reason. The sample table contains about 1.9 million clones; only one count was recorded for 80% to 95% of them. Under 2% of the sample comes from the top ten. Sequencing input: naive CD8+ T cells from PBMCs. The cell subset or site label, read with the paper, signifies: CD45RA+CCR7+. All receptors come from a young man in good health. Some clones in this sample may be carry-over from other donors' samples.

About this clone: In the same sample, other DNA sequences code for this CDR3. The CDR3 loop is CASSPGTGDYGYTF. As DNA, the CDR3 is TGTGCCAGCAGCCCAGGGACAGGGGACTATGGCTACACCTTC. V gene TRBV5-6 combines with J gene TRBJ1-2, with TRBD1 identical over 10 bases. V lost 4 bases and J lost 3; bases outside the gene matches: 3. The CDR3 loop spans 14 amino acids. Per the germline V gene, CDR1 is SGHDT and CDR2 is YYEEEE.

Concerning this clone: Other DNA sequences in this specimen translate into the identical CDR3. The V and J genes are TRBV6-1 and TRBJ1-1; possibly TRBD1 for D (6 bases). CDR3 length equals 14 residues. The germline gives CDR1 MNHNS, CDR2 SASEGT. Trimming removed 6 bases at V and 0 bases at J, with 11 bases between. The CDR3 here is CASRATGLNTEAFF. CDR3 in DNA: TGTGCCAGCAGGGCGACAGGACTGAACACTGAAGCTTTCTTT.

The genes are TRBV29-1 and TRBJ1-2; weak D call: TRBD1 (6 bases). Trimming left V 7 bases short and J 8 bases short, with 14 bases between. CDR3 length equals 11 residues. Germline CDR1 SQVTM, CDR2 ANQGSEA. The DNA of the CDR3 is TGCAGCGCTTGGACAGATGGGGGCTACACCTTC. It is translated as CSAWTDGGYTF.

V and J are TRBV27 and TRBJ2-1; 10 bases map to TRBD2. The germline gives CDR1 MNHEY, CDR2 SMNVEV (reference sequence). The CDR3 is 16 residues long. V gave up 1 base and J gave up 7 bases; unmatched junction bases: 7. CDR3 bases: TGTGCCAGCAGTTTATTCGTACTAGCGGGATGGAATGAGCAGTTCTTC. Translated: CASSLFVLAGWNEQFF.

The V gene is TRBV21-1, the J gene TRBJ2-3; TRBD2 was called by the table and not checked on the DNA. TRBV21-1 is labeled a pseudogene. The CDR3 extends over 20 amino acids. CDR3 bases: TGTGCCAGCAGCCTAATAGGTAGCGGGAGGGCCACTCCCGGCACAGATACGCAGTATTTT. Amino acid sequence: CASSLIGSGRATPGTDTQYF.

The gene calls are TRBV9 and TRBJ2-2, with TRBD2 as a possible D gene (5 bases). Germline V gives CDR1 SGDLS, CDR2 YYNGEE. The CDR3 length is 16 residues. V dropped 4 bases and J dropped 7 bases, with 20 bases sitting between them. Written as DNA, the CDR3 is TGTGCCAGCAGCCCACCCCCTAGCTTGTTCGGCGGGGAGCTGTTTTTT. Protein product: CASSPPPSLFGGELFF. Supplemented by reference TRBV9 and TRBJ2-2, the full variable domain reads DSGVTQTPKHLITATGQRVTLRCSPRSGDLSVYWYQQSLDQGLQFLIQYYNGEERAKGNILERFSAQQFPDLHSELNLSSLELGDSALYFCASSPPPSLFGGELFFGEGSRLTVL.

This chain uses TRBV5-1 with TRBJ1-1, with D possibly matching TRBD1 (5 bases). With 4 bases removed from V and 6 bases from J, the gap between germline ends came to 13 bases. Germline values: CDR1 SGHRS, CDR2 YFSETQ. The CDR3 sequence is 13 residues long. This CDR3 reads CASSPRTGPEAFF. CDR3 coding DNA: TGCGCCAGCAGCCCCAGGACGGGACCTGAAGCTTTCTTT. The whole variable domain, filled in from reference TRBV5-1 and TRBJ1-1, reads KAGVTQTPRYLIKTRGQQVTLSCSPISGHRSVSWYQQTPGQGLQFLFEYFSETQRNKGNFPGRFSGRQFSNSRSEMNVSTLELGDSALYLCASSPRTGPEAFFGQGTRLTVV.

This rearrangement joins TRBV5-6 to TRBJ2-7; 7 bases fit TRBD1. With 2 bases clipped from V and 6 bases from J, the junction kept 8 bases outside the gene matches. The germline gives CDR1 SGHDT, CDR2 YYEEEE. The CDR3 has 14 amino acids. CDR3 coding DNA: TGTGCCAGCAGCTTTTACAGGGGTTCTGGCGAGCAGTACTTC. This codes for CASSFYRGSGEQYF.

V usage is TRBV7-9 and J usage is TRBJ2-2; a weak D match, TRBD1 (5 bases). CDR1 is SEHNR and CDR2 is FQNEAQ in the germline V gene (reference sequence). The germline V and J ends were trimmed by 1 base and 4 bases, with 13 bases remaining between them. The CDR3 has 16 amino acids. As DNA, the CDR3 is TGTGCCAGCAGCTTAGTAGGCAGGGCGGTCACCGGGGAGCTGTTTTTT. Amino acid sequence: CASSLVGRAVTGELFF.

This rearrangement joins TRBV27 to TRBJ2-1; D may be TRBD1 or TRBD2 (5 bases each). The germline V gene encodes CDR1 MNHEY and CDR2 SMNVEV (reference sequence). The CDR3 extends over 14 amino acids. V was shortened by 8 bases and J by 4 bases, with 15 bases between the two germline ends. In nucleotides, the CDR3 is TGTGCCAGCTCCTTTGAGGGGCTTTACAATGAGCAGTTCTTC. Encoded protein: CASSFEGLYNEQFF.

The chain carries TRBV7-9 and TRBJ2-1; 11 positions agree with TRBD2. This CDR3 spans 15 amino acids. The germline V gene has CDR1 SEHNR and CDR2 FQNEAQ (reference sequence). V dropped 1 base and J dropped 5; count of bases not matched to a gene: 1. This chain's CDR3 is CASSLGLAGNNEQFF. CDR3 nucleotides: TGTGCCAGCAGCTTAGGACTAGCGGGGAACAATGAGCAGTTCTTC.

In this sample, this clone turned up once. V is TRBV13 and J is TRBJ2-5; D may be TRBD1 or TRBD2 (6 bases each). Germline V lookup: CDR1 PRHDT, CDR2 FYEKMQ (reference sequence). The CDR3 is 15 amino acids. Trimming cost V 6 bases and J 3 bases, with 17 bases left between them. The CDR3 bases are TGTGCCAGCAGTCCCGAGGGGGGCAGAAAAGAGACCCAGTACTTC. It is translated as CASSPEGGRKETQYF.

The rearrangement uses TRBV9 and TRBJ1-2, with 7 bases that match TRBD1. V was clipped by 6 bases and J by 1 base; unmatched bases: 9. Germline loops: CDR1 SGDLS, CDR2 YYNGEE. The CDR3 runs to 15 residues. The CDR3 sequence is CASTLRPGGNYGYTF. Here the CDR3 DNA reads TGTGCCAGCACGCTACGACCAGGGGGTAACTATGGCTACACCTTC.